A selection of T cell receptor beta chains follows, all from one sample in a study of blood T cell repertoires in COVID-19. TCRdb's copy holds only in-frame clones and misses some; the assay was immunoSEQ multiplex PCR. The table includes approximately 170,000 clones, 81% detected once. The sample was peripheral blood. These TCRs come from a human donor in a cohort sampled during active COVID-19. Each CDR3 is given without its conserved first and last residue. Size values are once, few and many counts, or a class for expanded clones, and some rows have none.

size	J	V	CDR3
few	TRBJ1-1	TRBV3-1/TRBV3-2	ASSQGKGAEAF
-	TRBJ1-3	TRBV10-3	AISYRDAIY
-	TRBJ1-1	TRBV5-4	ASSFGQGDTEAF
-	TRBJ1-2	TRBV28	ASRPQGTNYGYT
-	TRBJ2-5	TRBV11-2	ASSLLPGLQETQY
-	TRBJ2-7	TRBV5-4	ASSPGSGASYEQY
few	TRBJ2-7	TRBV5-1	ASRVGQEVGYYEQY
once	TRBJ2-1	TRBV24-1	ATSDLYNEQF
-	TRBJ2-3	TRBV24-1	ATSGFGGEADTQY
-	TRBJ2-3	TRBV7-2	ASSLFPGSITQY
-	TRBJ2-7	TRBV5-6	ASSLFDGVAGYEQY
few	TRBJ2-7	TRBV21-1	ASSKRGDRDPSYEQY
-	TRBJ2-1	TRBV20-1	SASRGGRNEQF